Shown below are 20 T cell receptor beta chains from a single sample sequenced in a study of shared T cell receptors in the human thymus. The protocol was immunoSEQ multiplex PCR, while the TCRdb copy is restricted to in-frame clones and leaves out a portion. The sample includes about 610,000 clones, roughly 90% of them seen just once. These data also featured in a second study, about human thymus T cells.

Sequencing was performed on thymocytes. The receptors originated from a boy less than two years old with a congenital heart defect.

The genes are TRBV5-1 and TRBJ1-2; TRBD1 matches at 9 bases. Germline V CDR1 and CDR2: SGHRS, YFSETQ. With V trimmed by 4 bases and J by 3 bases, 4 bases remained unmatched. The CDR3 runs 14 residues. In nucleotides, the CDR3 is TGCGCCAGCAGCCAGGGACAGGGAGACTATGGCTACACCTTC. Protein: CASSQGQGDYGYTF.

A single count supports this clone. V usage is TRBV9 and J usage is TRBJ2-6, with 8 bases aligning to TRBD1. J was trimmed by 3 bases and V by 0 bases; bases with no gene match: 5. Germline CDR1 is SGDLS and CDR2 is YYNGEE. CDR3 length: 17 amino acids. CDR3 amino acids: CASSVGGQGSGANVLTF. The CDR3 DNA follows: TGTGCCAGCAGCGTAGGTGGACAGGGAAGTGGGGCCAACGTCCTGACTTTC.

The V gene is TRBV30, the J gene TRBJ1-4, with TRBD1 as a possible D gene (5 bases). The germline V gene encodes CDR1 GTSNPN and CDR2 SVGIG (reference sequence). V was shortened by 5 bases and J by 7 bases, with 14 bases between the two germline ends. This CDR3 has 13 amino acids. The CDR3 sequence: CAWVTWGGEKLFF. The CDR3 DNA is TGTGCCTGGGTTACATGGGGGGGTGAAAAACTGTTTTTT.

This chain connects TRBV7-2 to TRBJ1-2; 7 bases are shared with TRBD1. J was trimmed by 8 bases and V by 2 bases; bases with no gene match: 14. This CDR3 is built from 16 residues. Germline values: CDR1 SGHTA, CDR2 FQGNSA. CDR3 bases: TGTGCCAGCAGCTTAAGGGCAGAGGGGGCGGATAGAGGCTACACCTTC. Translated: CASSLRAEGADRGYTF.

V usage is TRBV10-3 and J usage is TRBJ1-2, with unresolved D. V lost 2 bases and J lost 4, with 8 bases in between. This CDR3 is 13 amino acids long. Germline V gene lookup returns CDR1 ENHRY and CDR2 SYGVKD. The chain's CDR3 is CAISENGIYGYTF. CDR3 DNA: TGTGCCATCAGTGAGAACGGGATCTATGGCTACACCTTC.

This chain connects TRBV27 to TRBJ2-5; the match to TRBD1 covers 10 bases. The V gene end was trimmed by 3 bases and the J gene end by 5 bases; junction bases not matched to a gene: 9. Germline V gene sequence: CDR1 MNHEY, CDR2 SMNVEV (reference sequence). The CDR3 covers 16 residues. For the CDR3, the DNA is TGTGCCAGCAGTTTGCTGGGGGACAGGGGTATCGAGACCCAGTACTTC. It is translated as CASSLLGDRGIETQYF.

The chain links TRBV7-2 to TRBJ1-5; D is unclear. The CDR3 runs to 12 residues. Germline V lookup: CDR1 SGHTA, CDR2 FQGNSA. V lost 5 bases and J lost 4, with 6 bases in between. The CDR3 protein is CASSQINQPQHF. CDR3 nucleotide sequence: TGTGCCAGCAGCCAAATTAATCAGCCCCAGCATTTT.

The chain is built from TRBV5-6 and TRBJ2-7; TRBD2 matches 12 bases. The CDR3 extends over 15 amino acids. Looked up from germline, CDR1 is SGHDT and CDR2 is YYEEEE. Trimming at V came to 2 bases and at J to 4 bases, leaving 4 bases not matched to a gene. CDR3 sequence (DNA): TGTGCCAGCAGCTTTGGACTAGCGGGAAATTACGAGCAGTACTTC. Its translation is CASSFGLAGNYEQYF.

A single count supports this clone. The J gene is TRBJ2-7, the V gene TRBV5-5; 9 nucleotides agree with TRBD1. V lost 3 bases and J lost 1; bases outside the gene matches: 11. CDR1 and CDR2 (germline): SGHKS, YYEKEE (reference sequence). The CDR3 totals 17 residues. In nucleotides, the CDR3 is TGTGCCAGCAGCTCCCCCGTTCGGGACAGGGATTCCTACGAGCAGTACTTC. This translates into CASSSPVRDRDSYEQYF.

The chain links TRBV4-3 to TRBJ2-7; 8 bases are a match to TRBD2. Germline V gives CDR1 LGHNA, CDR2 YSLEER. The trim removed 0 bases at V and 1 base at J, leaving 11 bases unmatched. The CDR3 is 18 residues long. This CDR3 is CASSQEGRLRGGSYEQYF. DNA for the CDR3: TGCGCCAGCAGCCAAGAAGGACGCCTACGGGGGGGGTCCTACGAGCAGTACTTC.

A single count supports this clone. The chain carries TRBV9 and TRBJ2-1; a weak D match, TRBD2 (6 bases). Trimming pared 0 bases from V and 7 bases from J, leaving 20 bases between. This CDR3 is built from 17 residues. The V gene's germline CDR1 is SGDLS and CDR2 YYNGEE. CDR3 loop: CASSVGDRGREENEQFF. CDR3 sequence (DNA): TGTGCCAGCAGCGTAGGTGATCGGGGGAGAGAGGAGAATGAGCAGTTCTTC.

V gene TRBV6-5 combines with J gene TRBJ1-6, with TRBD1 matching over 8 bases. The CDR3 is 14 amino acids. CDR1 is MNHEY and CDR2 is SVGAGI in the germline V gene. The trim removed 9 bases at V and 7 bases at J, leaving 8 bases unmatched. The CDR3 loop is CASRQGLGNSPLHF. The DNA of the CDR3 is TGTGCCAGTCGACAGGGGTTGGGCAATTCACCCCTCCACTTT.

The chain couples TRBV9 to TRBJ2-5; D possibly corresponds to TRBD2 (6 bases). V lost 4 bases, J lost 2 bases, and 15 bases lay in between. There are 15 residues in the CDR3. From germline, CDR1 is SGDLS and CDR2 YYNGEE. The CDR3 here is CASSPRDSGQETQYF. The CDR3 nucleotides are TGTGCCAGCAGCCCCCGAGATAGCGGACAAGAGACCCAGTACTTC.

This chain links TRBV4-3 with TRBJ2-1, with 8 bases matching TRBD2. The germline V gene encodes CDR1 LGHNA and CDR2 YSLEER. This CDR3 is 15 amino acids long. Trimming at V came to 0 bases and at J to 8 bases, leaving 6 bases not matched to a gene. The CDR3 here is CASSQDLVAGYEQFF. The CDR3 DNA reads as TGCGCCAGCAGCCAAGATCTGGTAGCGGGGTATGAGCAGTTCTTC.

CDR3: CASNGLNETSGSRETQYF. In DNA form, the CDR3 reads TGTGCCAGCAATGGGTTAAACGAGACTAGCGGGAGTAGAGAGACCCAGTACTTC. The chain couples TRBV28 to TRBJ2-5; 12 bases fit TRBD2. The CDR3 consists of 18 residues. Losses at the gene ends were 7 bases for V and 4 bases for J; bases not matched to a gene: 16. Looked up from germline, CDR1 is MDHEN and CDR2 is SYDVKM.

The chain employs TRBV4-1 and TRBJ2-1; no clear D gene. Germline CDR1 is MGHRA and CDR2 is YSYEKL. V was trimmed by 2 bases and J by 8 bases, leaving 19 bases between them. The CDR3 spans 16 residues. The DNA for the CDR3 is TGCGCCAGCAGCCAAATTGTACAGTCCACTTGGGATGAGCAGTTCTTC. It translates to CASSQIVQSTWDEQFF.

This chain links TRBV13 with TRBJ2-1, with TRBD1 matching 10 bases. The germline V gene has CDR1 PRHDT and CDR2 FYEKMQ (reference sequence). J was trimmed by 5 bases and V by 5 bases; bases with no gene match: 9. The CDR3 extends over 16 amino acids. As DNA, the CDR3 is TGTGCCAGCAGCCCCTACCGACAGGGGGCGGACAATGAGCAGTTCTTC. Translation gives CASSPYRQGADNEQFF.

The chain is built from TRBV12-5 and TRBJ1-1, with 8 nucleotides matching TRBD1. The CDR3 totals 13 residues. The V gene's germline CDR1 is LGHNT and CDR2 FRNRAP. V was clipped by 2 bases and J by 9 bases; unmatched bases: 5. Here the CDR3 reads CASGLTGGTQAFF. The CDR3 region has the DNA TGTGCTAGTGGTTTGACAGGGGGGACTCAAGCTTTCTTT.

This chain links TRBV4-2 with TRBJ2-2; D is ambiguous. The CDR3 extends over 15 amino acids. Trimming removed 0 bases from V and 7 bases from J, with 12 bases in between. The germline CDR1 and CDR2 sequences are LGHNA and YNFKEQ. The CDR3 coding sequence is TGTGCCAGCAGCCAAGAACCTAGGTTGAACGGGGAGCTGTTTTTT. This gives the protein CASSQEPRLNGELFF.

V gene TRBV7-2 combines with J gene TRBJ1-1; D ambiguous. The CDR3 sequence is 14 residues long. The V end was cut by 4 bases, the J end by 3 bases, with 12 bases between. Germline V lookup: CDR1 SGHTA, CDR2 FQGNSA. CDR3 sequence: CASSSPRSDTEAFF. DNA of the CDR3: TGTGCCAGCAGCTCTCCTCGCAGCGACACTGAAGCTTTCTTT. The entire variable domain, with the rest obtained from reference TRBV7-2 and TRBJ1-1, is as follows: GAGVSQSPSNKVTEKGKDVELRCDPISGHTALYWYRQSLGQGLEFLIYFQGNSAPDKSGLPSDRFSAERTGGSVSTLTIQRTQQEDSAVYLCASSSPRSDTEAFFGQGTRLTVV.